Below, one T cell receptor (beta chain) is given with its context. Its specificity is unknown. The data were produced by immunoSEQ multiplex PCR, yet TCRdb's version contains in-frame clones alone and is incomplete. The sample consists of about 46,000 clones, just under 95% of them appearing once. Donor material was obtained from healthy Finnish infants undergoing corrective surgery for congenital heart defects. A roughly 0.45-1 mL peripheral blood aliquot was taken intraoperatively from four of eight donors. All available leukocytes, rather than a set cell count, yielded the blood DNA. These data originate in a study of human thymus T cells. Whole-study findings and limits: Repertoires from thymus and blood appeared to show biased V and J gene usage.

The sample consisted of blood. This TCR derives from a girl under three years old with a congenital heart defect but otherwise immunologically healthy.

CDR3 nucleotide sequence: TGTGCCAGCAGCTCCCGGCCTGGGCAGGGAAGGAACACTGAAGCTTTCTTT. This gives the protein CASSSRPGQGRNTEAFF. This chain uses TRBV7-9 with TRBJ1-1; D might be TRBD1 (5 bases). V lost 4 bases to trimming and J lost 1 base, with 19 bases between them. Germline V gene sequence: CDR1 SEHNR, CDR2 FQNEAQ (reference sequence). This CDR3 is 17 amino acids long.